This T cell receptor beta chain derives from a study of T-cell reconstitution after alpha-beta-depleted transplantation in children. Using unique molecular identifiers, the investigators prepared the TCRbeta library. TCRdb redid the calling of the PCR reads with MiXCR, one entry per CDR3 protein. The repertoire holds roughly 300,000 distinct CDR3 sequences, with around 9.6% as singletons. The V and J ends lost 6 bases and 0 bases respectively, with 8 bases between them. The CDR3 totals 13 residues. V usage is TRBV12-3 or TRBV12-4 and J usage is TRBJ1-2, with D tentatively TRBD1 (5 bases). Sample: PBMCs from the stem cell graft donor, taken from the stem cell graft. The sequence was collected from a human donor who donated a stem cell graft to a child with SCID. The CDR3 reads CASRTTANYGYTF. The CDR3 DNA reads TGTGCCAGCAGAACGACAGCTAACTATGGCTACACCTTC.